The text below deals with one T cell receptor beta chain. Its target is unknown. CDR1 SEHNR and CDR2 FQNEAQ come from the germline V gene (reference sequence). The CDR3 is made up of 13 amino acids. The V end lost 1 base, the J end lost 10 bases, and 13 bases lay between the germline ends. Described time point: baseline, week 1 (first vaccination visit). Treatment noted: pre-vaccination baseline after standard-of-care therapy. Newly diagnosed WHO grade 3 or 4 IDH1-mutant, ATRX-lost astrocytomas were identified in the donors. The data were obtained in a study of a mutant IDH1 vaccine in newly diagnosed glioma. General study points: Altogether, approximately 93% of patients exhibited vaccine-induced immune responses.

The table came from immunoSEQ multiplex PCR; TCRdb's copy has only in-frame clones and leaves some out. The sample gives about 38,000 clones, about nine tenths of which show up once; about a sixth is in the top ten. V usage is TRBV7-9 and J usage is TRBJ1-1, with D unresolved. The source is a man aged 18 to 30 with glioma. The material was PBMCs, obtained from a glioma patient treated with radiotherapy, temozolomide or both. CDR3 DNA: TGTGCCAGCAGCTTAGAGGCGAGGAGTGGAGCTTTCTTT. This translates into CASSLEARSGAFF. Based on the CDR3 plus reference TRBV7-9 and TRBJ1-1, the full variable domain is DTGVSQNPRHKITKRGQNVTFRCDPISEHNRLYWYRQTLGQGPEFLTYFQNEAQLEKSRLLSDRFSAERPKGSFSTLEIQRTEQGDSAMYLCASSLEARSGAFFGQGTRLTVV.